This TCR beta chain was documented in a study of T cell responses to AZD1222 COVID-19 vaccine. The V gene's germline CDR1 is SEHNR and CDR2 FQNEAQ (reference sequence). Trimming pared 4 bases from V and 4 bases from J, leaving 11 bases between. This CDR3 region has 15 residues. Here immunoSEQ multiplex PCR was the method, and the copy in TCRdb shows in-frame clones only, minus some. The data hold 75,000 to 100,000 clones, with approximately 83% observed a single time. In the case of this clone: Its specificity is unknown.

General study points: Spike-specific TCR repertoires showed rising breadth and depth after two AZD1222 doses. Nearly half of the spike-specific TCRs reportedly recognize variant regions that carry no mutations. Baseline serostatus was positive in only a handful of AZD1222 recipients.

Sequenced material: peripheral blood, taken on day 0 of AZD1222 vaccination. V gene TRBV7-9 combines with J gene TRBJ2-6; maybe TRBD1 (6 bases). This sequence originates from an adult in good health. The CDR3 nucleotides read TGTGCCAGCAGCTCGCAGGGGTACGGGGCCAACGTCCTGACTTTC. Translating it yields CASSSQGYGANVLTF.